This TCR beta chain comes out of a study of blood T cell repertoires in COVID-19 (TCRdb year 2020). Study-level background: The collaborator samples originated in the United States, Italy and Spain and spanned the acute and convalescent phases of COVID-19. The prospective study material was composed of cDNA or gDNA derived from T cells, B-cell-depleted T cells, or PBMCs. Subjects who had been exposed to COVID-19, were actively infected with it, or had recovered from it provided the deeply sampled blood TCRbeta repertoires that made up the dataset. The repertoires were made available in a free public database intended to serve as a resource for research on the immune response to SARS-CoV-2. The samples were drawn from the first 160 participants of the ongoing ImmuneRACE study and from roughly 1,300 subjects provided by 6 global collaborators. A de-identified subject ID, COVID-19 status, age in years and sex were almost always included in the sample metadata. Where available, HLA class I and class II types were obtained from metadata supplied by the sample provider rather than from assay-based typing. Summary of the overall study and its limitations: The quantity of clinical and demographic metadata differed by source and by participant and was supplied without curation.

Via the germline V gene, CDR1 is SGHRS and CDR2 YFSETQ. V is cut by 0 bases and J by 7 bases, and the space between the germline ends is 14 bases. The CDR3 covers 16 residues, taking in both the cysteine and the phenylalanine. Only the CDR3 part of the read is kept: 48 bases, read in frame from the first base. TCRbeta CDR3 regions were amplified from genomic DNA by means of the immunoSEQ Assay, a bias-controlled multiplex PCR. Turning to the authors' computational methods: Nucleated cell counts per sample were estimated from amplification of reference gene primers within the assay. Sequence reads were collapsed and filtered to measure the absolute abundance of every unique TCRbeta CDR3 rearrangement. Productive Simpson clonality was computed per sample as the square root of Simpson's diversity index over productive rearrangements. As stored in TCRdb, this immuneACCESS dataset retains in-frame rearrangements with V and J assigned. A fraction of the clones does not appear; measured against another copy, unresolved V genes explain less than half of the discrepancy, and the remainder lacks a known reason. The DNA was the basis for D and trimming; V, J and clone size are from that table. In all, the sample holds some 120,000 clones, and 75% to 90% of those were seen once. The ten top clones hold around 30% of the sample.

As regards this clone: No antigen is known for it. Base qualities are not recorded, but no much larger clone differs from it by a single base.

Collaborating institutions collected whole blood in K2EDTA tubes following their own protocols. For TCRbeta analysis, collaborators shipped samples in one of three forms: frozen whole blood, isolated PBMCs, or DNA extracted from either of those sample types. Sequencing was done on a sample of peripheral blood. In this chain, TRBV5-1 is recombined with TRBJ1-6; no D gene can be assigned with confidence. This clonotype was obtained from a man in his 70s with active or convalescent COVID-19. DNA sequence: TGCGCCAGCAGCTTGGCGGGGAGCTCTACAAATTCACCCCTCCACTTT. Its protein product is CASSLAGSSTNSPLHF.